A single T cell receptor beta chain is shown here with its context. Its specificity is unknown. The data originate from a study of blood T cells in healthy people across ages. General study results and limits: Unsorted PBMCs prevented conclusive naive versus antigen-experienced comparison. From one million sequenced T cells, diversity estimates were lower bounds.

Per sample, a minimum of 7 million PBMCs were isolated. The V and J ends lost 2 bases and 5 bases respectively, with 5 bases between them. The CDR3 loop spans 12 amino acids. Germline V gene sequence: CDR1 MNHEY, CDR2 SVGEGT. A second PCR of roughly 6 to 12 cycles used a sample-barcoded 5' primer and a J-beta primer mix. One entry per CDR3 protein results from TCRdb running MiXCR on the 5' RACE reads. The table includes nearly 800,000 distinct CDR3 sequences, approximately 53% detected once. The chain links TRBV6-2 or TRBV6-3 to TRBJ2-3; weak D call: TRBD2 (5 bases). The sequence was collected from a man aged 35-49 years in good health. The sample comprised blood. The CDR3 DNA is TGTGCCAGCAGTTACGAGGGAGATACGCAGTATTTT. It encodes CASSYEGDTQYF.